The clone carrying this TCR beta chain was detected only a few times. Its antigen is unidentified. In building TCR beta libraries, iRepertoire HTBI primers were used together with Arm-PCR of CDR3 regions. Authors' methods: From all samples, identification returned 14 TRBJ and under 75 TRBV segments. Using its own MiXCR run on the multiplex PCR reads, TCRdb lists one record per CDR3 protein. In this record, the V and J calls reflect TCRdb's handling and not the investigators' own analysis. This sample has around 340,000 distinct CDR3 sequences, with roughly 21% found just once. Germline V gives CDR1 DFQATT, CDR2 SNEGSKA (reference sequence). CDR3 length equals 16 residues. Trimming removed 0 bases at V and 8 bases at J, with 22 bases between. Time point: persistent/refractory GD, antithyroid drugs over 5 years with positive TRAb. RNA from PBMCs was the source of the TCR library. These data come from a study of regulatory T cells in long-lasting Graves disease.

Study-level points and caveats: Only a small sample size was used, which may have cut accuracy.

Here the sequenced sample was peripheral blood mononuclear cells (PBMCs), taken when the disease was refractory, from a patient treated with antithyroid drugs. The chain recombines TRBV20-1 with TRBJ1-2; the D is unclear. The clonotype comes from a female donor with Graves disease. The CDR3 is CSARDPIVPGSWGYTF. In DNA form, the CDR3 reads TGCAGTGCTAGAGATCCCATCGTCCCAGGCTCGTGGGGCTACACCTTC.